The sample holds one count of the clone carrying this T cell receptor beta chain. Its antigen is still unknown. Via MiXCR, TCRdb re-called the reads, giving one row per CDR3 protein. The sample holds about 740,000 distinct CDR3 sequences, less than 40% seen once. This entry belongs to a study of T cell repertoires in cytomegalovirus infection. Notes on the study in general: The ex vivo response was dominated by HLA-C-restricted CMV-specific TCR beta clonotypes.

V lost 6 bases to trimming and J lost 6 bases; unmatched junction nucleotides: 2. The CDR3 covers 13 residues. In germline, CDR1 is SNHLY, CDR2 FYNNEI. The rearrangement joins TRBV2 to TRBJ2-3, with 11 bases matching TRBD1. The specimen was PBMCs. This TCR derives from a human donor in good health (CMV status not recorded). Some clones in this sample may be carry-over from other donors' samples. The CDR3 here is CASRDRGLDTQYF. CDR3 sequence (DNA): TGTGCCAGCAGGGACAGGGGGCTGGATACGCAGTATTTT.